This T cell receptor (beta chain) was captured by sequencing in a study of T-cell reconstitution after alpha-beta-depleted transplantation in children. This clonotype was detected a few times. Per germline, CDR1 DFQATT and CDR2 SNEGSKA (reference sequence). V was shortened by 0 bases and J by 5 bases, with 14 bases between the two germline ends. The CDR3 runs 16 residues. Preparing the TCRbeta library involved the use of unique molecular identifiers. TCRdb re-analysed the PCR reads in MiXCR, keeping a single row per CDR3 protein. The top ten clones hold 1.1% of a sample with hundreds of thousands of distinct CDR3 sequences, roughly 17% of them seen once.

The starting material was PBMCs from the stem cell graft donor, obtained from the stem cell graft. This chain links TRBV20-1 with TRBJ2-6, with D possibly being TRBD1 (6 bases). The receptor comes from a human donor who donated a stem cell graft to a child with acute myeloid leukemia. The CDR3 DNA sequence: TGCAGTGCTAGAGACCCAGGGGCGAAAAGGGCCAACGTCCTGACTTTC. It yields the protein CSARDPGAKRANVLTF.